This T cell receptor (beta chain) was captured by sequencing in a study of cytomegalovirus exposure and HLA in healthy donors. Likely unrecorded immune exposures existed in these nominally healthy donors. The PCR employed 60 Vbeta primers together with 13 Jbeta primers. Only in-frame clones appear in the TCRdb table, and some are missing; sequencing was by immunoSEQ multiplex PCR. Seen here are around 210,000 clones, 70% to 90% observed once, and the top ten hold around 0.22%. This TCR came from a girl aged 2-10 years in good health and CMV-seronegative. The sequenced material came from PBMCs.

CDR3 protein: CASSLRGPYNEQFF. In DNA form, the CDR3 reads TGTGCCAGCAGCTTAAGGGGCCCCTACAATGAGCAGTTCTTC. This chain connects TRBV7-8 to TRBJ2-1; D perhaps matches TRBD1 (5 bases). CDR1 is SGHVS, CDR2 FQNEAQ, per germline. The CDR3 is 14 residues long. The germline V and J ends were trimmed by 2 bases and 2 bases, with 7 bases remaining between them.